The 22 T cell receptor beta chains reported below all come from one sample, sequenced in a study of blood T cell repertoires in COVID-19. Produced via immunoSEQ multiplex PCR; TCRdb's table is partial and in-frame only. The table shows over 200,000 clones, with 84% occurring only once. Sequenced material: PBMCs or T cells enriched from blood (not recorded which). These receptors came from a man in his 60s who had recovered from COVID-19.

V is TRBV30 and J is TRBJ1-1; 8 nucleotides align to TRBD1. The ends lost 0 bases at V and 5 bases at J; junction bases unmatched: 5. There are 14 residues in the CDR3. Looked up from germline, CDR1 is GTSNPN and CDR2 is SVGIG (reference sequence). CDR3 residues: CAWSVGQGQTEAFF. In DNA, the CDR3 is TGTGCCTGGAGTGTCGGACAGGGCCAAACTGAAGCTTTCTTT.

This rearrangement joins TRBV4-3 to TRBJ2-5; TRBD2 matches 8 bases. The germline V gene has CDR1 LGHNA and CDR2 YSLEER. The CDR3 consists of 16 residues. Trimming removed 1 base from V and 2 bases from J; junction bases left unmatched: 6. CDR3 amino acids: CASSQGASGRQETQYF. The CDR3 DNA reads TGCGCCAGCAGCCAAGGTGCTAGCGGGCGACAAGAGACCCAGTACTTC.

The chain has TRBV6-5 and TRBJ2-7, with D perhaps matching TRBD2 (5 bases). Germline loops: CDR1 MNHEY, CDR2 SVGAGI. With 4 bases removed from V and 3 bases from J, the gap between germline ends came to 10 bases. CDR3 length: 13 amino acids. CDR3 sequence: CASSLPGSYEQYF. DNA of the CDR3: TGTGCCAGCAGTTTACCGGGAAGCTACGAGCAGTACTTC.

This clone appeared a single time. The chain employs TRBV9 and TRBJ1-3, with D unclear. CDR1 and CDR2 (germline): SGDLS, YYNGEE. The CDR3 covers 15 residues. With 5 bases removed from V and 0 bases from J, the gap between germline ends came to 12 bases. For the CDR3, the DNA is TGTGCCAGCAGTCCAGGAGGAGTCTCTGGAAACACCATATATTTT. Translation: CASSPGGVSGNTIYF. The complete variable domain, with remaining parts taken from reference TRBV9 and TRBJ1-3, reads DSGVTQTPKHLITATGQRVTLRCSPRSGDLSVYWYQQSLDQGLQFLIQYYNGEERAKGNILERFSAQQFPDLHSELNLSSLELGDSALYFCASSPGGVSGNTIYFGEGSWLTVV.

The chain is built from TRBV7-2 and TRBJ2-7; D is unclear. Germline-derived CDR1 and CDR2 are SGHTA and FQGNSA. V was pared by 7 bases and J by 7 bases, with 11 bases between. There are 11 residues in the CDR3. DNA of the CDR3: TGTGCCAGCACCTCGGGTGGAGAGCAGTACTTC. It translates to CASTSGGEQYF.

V gene TRBV19 combines with J gene TRBJ1-1, with TRBD1 matching over 7 bases. The junction had 26 bases not matched to a gene; V was cut back by 10 bases and J by 6 bases. Germline-derived CDR1 and CDR2 are LNHDA and SQIVND (reference sequence). The CDR3 spans 18 residues. The CDR3 DNA reads as TGTGCCACCACAGACACAGGGGCGCTGGCCGGGGAGTTCCCTGAAGCTTTCTTT. Translated: CATTDTGALAGEFPEAFF.

This clone rates as medium-sized. The chain recombines TRBV24-1 with TRBJ1-2, with a possible D match to TRBD1 (6 bases). The CDR3 runs to 12 residues. Germline loops: CDR1 KGHDR, CDR2 SFDVKD. Trimming removed 4 bases at V and 4 bases at J, with 6 bases between. CDR3 protein: CATSEDSYGYTF. The CDR3 DNA follows: TGTGCCACCAGTGAGGACAGCTATGGCTACACCTTC.

J is TRBJ2-3 and V is TRBV5-1; the match to TRBD2 covers 8 bases. The V gene end was trimmed by 3 bases and the J gene end by 5 bases; junction bases not matched to a gene: 5. CDR1 SGHRS and CDR2 YFSETQ come from the germline V gene. This CDR3 is built from 14 residues. CDR3 residues: CASSSRRGGDTQYF. CDR3 DNA: TGCGCCAGCAGCTCACGCCGGGGGGGAGATACGCAGTATTTT.

The CDR3 loop reads CASSFTNSNTEAFF. The DNA of the CDR3 is TGTGCCAGCAGCTTTACTAATTCGAACACTGAAGCTTTCTTT. This sequence joins TRBV7-2 and TRBJ1-1, with unresolved D. Germline V gives CDR1 SGHTA, CDR2 FQGNSA. The CDR3 loop spans 14 amino acids. Trimming cost V 3 bases and J 1 base, with 9 bases left between them.

The genes are TRBV5-1 and TRBJ2-3, with TRBD2 matching 13 bases. Losses at the gene ends were 4 bases for V and 8 bases for J; bases not matched to a gene: 10. Germline CDR1 is SGHRS and CDR2 is YFSETQ. The length of the CDR3 is 16 residues. The CDR3 loop reads CASSPVGTSGVITQYF. The CDR3 bases are TGCGCCAGCAGCCCGGTTGGGACTAGCGGGGTAATTACGCAGTATTTT.

The chain links TRBV3-1 (or the pseudogene TRBV3-2) to TRBJ2-5; the D gene is possibly TRBD2 (6 bases). The germline CDR1 and CDR2 sequences are LGHDT and YNNKEL (reference sequence). The CDR3 sequence is 15 residues long. Trimming took 0 bases from V and 5 from J, leaving 13 bases between them. CDR3 protein: CASSQDPRGRETQYF. The CDR3, as DNA: TGTGCCAGCAGCCAAGATCCCCGGGGGAGGGAGACCCAGTACTTC.

This chain connects TRBV29-1 to TRBJ1-1; 7 bases map to TRBD1. The ends lost 4 bases at V and 4 bases at J; junction bases unmatched: 9. This CDR3 has 14 residues. Germline V CDR1 and CDR2: SQVTM, ANQGSEA. The CDR3 reads CSVVEGAGSTEAFF. The DNA for the CDR3 is TGCAGCGTTGTGGAGGGGGCTGGGAGCACTGAAGCTTTCTTT.

This chain uses TRBV20-1 with TRBJ2-3; 7 nucleotides agree with TRBD2. Germline V gene data show CDR1 as DFQATT and CDR2 as SNEGSKA (reference sequence). The junction had 7 bases not matched to a gene; V was cut back by 3 bases and J by 1 base. The CDR3 length is 15 residues. This CDR3 reads CSASGSGDRTDTQYF. In nucleotides, the CDR3 is TGCAGTGCTAGTGGAAGCGGGGATCGCACAGATACGCAGTATTTT.

This chain joins TRBV7-8 and TRBJ2-1; D ambiguous. The CDR3 covers 12 residues. Germline CDR1 and CDR2: SGHVS and FQNEAQ. V was cut by 5 bases and J by 2 bases, with 4 bases left in between. The DNA for the CDR3 is TGTGCCAGCAGCCCCACCTACAATGAGCAGTTCTTC. Translated: CASSPTYNEQFF. Filled out from reference TRBV7-8 and TRBJ2-1, the complete variable domain reads GAGVSQSPRYKVAKRGQDVALRCDPISGHVSLFWYQQALGQGPEFLTYFQNEAQLDKSGLPSDRFFAERPEGSVSTLKIQRTQQEDSAVYLCASSPTYNEQFFGPGTRLTVL.

The rearrangement joins TRBV14 to TRBJ2-3; 7 nucleotides match TRBD1. Germline loops: CDR1 SGHDN, CDR2 FVKESK. The CDR3 totals 15 residues. J was trimmed by 4 bases and V by 6 bases; bases with no gene match: 10. The CDR3 is CASRGGRERADTQYF. Here the CDR3 DNA reads TGTGCCAGCAGAGGGGGCAGGGAACGCGCAGATACGCAGTATTTT.

The count of this clone is one. The chain has TRBV4-3 and TRBJ2-7; TRBD1 aligns across 7 bases. Trimming at V came to 0 bases and at J to 3 bases, leaving 8 bases not matched to a gene. This CDR3 comprises 16 residues. Germline CDR1 LGHNA, CDR2 YSLEER. The CDR3 DNA reads as TGCGCCAGCAGCCAAGATCACAGACAGGGATTCTACGAGCAGTACTTC. Amino acid sequence: CASSQDHRQGFYEQYF.

CDR3 DNA sequence: TGTGCCGCTGCCCCAAACAGGGGGTCAGGTGAAAAACTGTTTTTT. Its protein product is CAAAPNRGSGEKLFF. V usage is TRBV2 and J usage is TRBJ1-4; 8 nucleotides agree with TRBD1. The CDR3 is made up of 15 amino acids. Unmatched junction bases numbered 15, after V lost 11 bases and J lost 7 bases. Germline CDR1 is SNHLY and CDR2 is FYNNEI.

On this clone itself: The same CDR3 is also encoded by other DNA sequences in this sample. V and J are TRBV7-8 and TRBJ1-2, with unresolved D. Germline assignment: CDR1 SGHVS and CDR2 FQNEAQ. Trimming cost V 1 base and J 2 bases, with 8 bases left between them. The CDR3 loop spans 14 amino acids. The CDR3 loop is CASSLVAGNYGYTF. Here the CDR3 DNA reads TGTGCCAGCAGCTTAGTTGCCGGGAACTATGGCTACACCTTC.

J is TRBJ2-7 and V is TRBV6-2 or TRBV6-3, with D hard to call. V was clipped by 6 bases and J by 3 bases, with 9 bases between them. The germline CDR1 and CDR2 sequences are MNHEY and SVGEGT. The CDR3 has 12 amino acids. The CDR3 sequence is CASSKYNYEQYF. The DNA of the CDR3 is TGTGCCAGCAGCAAATACAACTACGAGCAGTACTTC.

The V gene is TRBV7-6, the J gene TRBJ1-2; D possibly corresponds to TRBD1 (6 bases). Germline V gene lookup returns CDR1 SGHVS and CDR2 FNYEAQ. CDR3 length: 15 residues. V was shortened by 2 bases and J by 6 bases, with 16 bases between the two germline ends. The CDR3 sequence: CASSLRAEAGDGYTF. The CDR3 bases are TGTGCCAGCAGCTTAAGGGCGGAGGCAGGGGATGGCTACACCTTC.

This chain's CDR3 is CASSRSRGSEQYF. The CDR3 DNA follows: TGTGCCAGCAGCCGATCCCGGGGAAGCGAGCAGTACTTC. This chain connects TRBV7-3 to TRBJ2-7, with D maybe TRBD2 (5 bases). The ends were cut back, 5 bases at V and 6 bases at J, with 14 bases in the middle. Germline V gene sequence: CDR1 SGHTA, CDR2 FQGTGA. The CDR3 is 13 amino acids.

CDR3 sequence reads: CASSMTGGAETQYF. Here the CDR3 DNA reads TGTGCCAGTAGTATGACAGGGGGCGCAGAGACCCAGTACTTC. V gene TRBV19 combines with J gene TRBJ2-5; 10 positions match TRBD1. This CDR3 spans 14 amino acids. Germline CDR1 LNHDA, CDR2 SQIVND (reference sequence). The V segment lost 3 bases and the J segment 4 bases; nucleotides outside the gene matches: 2.